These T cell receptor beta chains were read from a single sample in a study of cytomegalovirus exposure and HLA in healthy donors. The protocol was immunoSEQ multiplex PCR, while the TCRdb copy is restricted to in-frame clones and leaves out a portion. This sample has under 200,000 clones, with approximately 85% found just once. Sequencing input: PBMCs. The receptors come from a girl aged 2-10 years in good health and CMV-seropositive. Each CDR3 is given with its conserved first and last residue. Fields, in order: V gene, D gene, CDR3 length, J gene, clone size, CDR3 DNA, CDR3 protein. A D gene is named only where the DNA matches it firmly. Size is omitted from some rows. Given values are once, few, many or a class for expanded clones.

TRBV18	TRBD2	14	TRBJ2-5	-	TGTGCCAGCTCACGAAGCCGGGGGGAGGAGACCCAGTACTTC	CASSRSRGEETQYF
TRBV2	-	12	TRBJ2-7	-	TGTGCCAGCAGATACAGACCCTACGAGCAGTACTTC	CASRYRPYEQYF
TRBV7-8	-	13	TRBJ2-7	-	TGTGCCAGCACCGTCGACAGGAAGGACGAGCAGTACTTC	CASTVDRKDEQYF
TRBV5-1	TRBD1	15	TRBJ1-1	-	TGCGCCAGCAGCTTACCCACAGGGGTAGGTACTGAAGCTTTCTTT	CASSLPTGVGTEAFF
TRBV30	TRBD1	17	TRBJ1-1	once	TGTGCCTGGAGCGGGAGTGTAGGGGTGACAGGGAGCACTGAAGCTTTCTTT	CAWSGSVGVTGSTEAFF
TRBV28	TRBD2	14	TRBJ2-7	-	TGTGCCAGCGCTGGAGAGCGGGGGATCTACGAGCAGTACTTC	CASAGERGIYEQYF
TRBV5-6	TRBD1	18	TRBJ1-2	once	TGTGCCAGCAGCTTTCGTACAGGGACAGGGGGCCCTTTGGATGGCTACACCTTC	CASSFRTGTGGPLDGYTF
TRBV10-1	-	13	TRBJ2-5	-	TGCGCCAGCAGCCAGGGACACCGGGAGACCCAGTACTTC	CASSQGHRETQYF
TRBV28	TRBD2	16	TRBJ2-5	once	TGTGCCAGCAGTTTATATGGCGGGAGGGGCTGGGAGACCCAGTACTTC	CASSLYGGRGWETQYF
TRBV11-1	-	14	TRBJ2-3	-	TGTGCCAGCAGCTTGGGCGGGATGGGCGGTACGCAGTATTTT	CASSLGGMGGTQYF
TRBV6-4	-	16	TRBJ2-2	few	TGTGCCAGCAGTGACTCAGCGATCGAAGGCCTCGGGGAGCTGTTTTTT	CASSDSAIEGLGELFF
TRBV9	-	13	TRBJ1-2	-	TGTGCCAGCAGCGTGAGGGGATATGGGACTCAAGCCTTC	CASSVRGYGTQAF
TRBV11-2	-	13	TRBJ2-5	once	TGTGCCAGCAGCTCTCTGCGCCGGGAGACCCAGTACTTC	CASSSLRRETQYF
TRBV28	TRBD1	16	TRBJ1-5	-	TGTGCCAGCACCCCCTGGGGACAGGGGGCCCATCAGCCCCAGCATTTT	CASTPWGQGAHQPQHF
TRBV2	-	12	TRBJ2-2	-	TGTGCCAGCTCGGTCTCAGGAGGGGAGCTGTTTTTT	CASSVSGGELFF
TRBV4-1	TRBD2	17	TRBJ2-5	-	TGCGCCAGCAGCGCCGGGACTAGCGGGACAGTATACGGGACCCAGTACTTC	CASSAGTSGTVYGTQYF
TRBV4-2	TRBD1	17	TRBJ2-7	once	TGTGCCAGCAGCCTCAGGGGGCCGATTCCTAATTCCTACGAGCAGTACTTC	CASSLRGPIPNSYEQYF
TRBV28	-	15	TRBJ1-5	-	TGTGCCAGCAGTCTGGGACAACCTAAGAATCAGCCCCAGCATTTT	CASSLGQPKNQPQHF
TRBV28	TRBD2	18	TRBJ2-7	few	TGTGCCAGCAGTCACCGCGGACTAGCGGGAGGGCCGGTCCACGAGCAGTACTTC	CASSHRGLAGGPVHEQYF
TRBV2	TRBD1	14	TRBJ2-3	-	TGTGCCAGCAGTTCTGACAGGGGGACAGATACGCAGTATTTT	CASSSDRGTDTQYF
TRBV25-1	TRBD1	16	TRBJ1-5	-	TGTGCCAGCAGTGAAAGCGGGACAGGGCCCAATCAGCCCCAGCATTTT	CASSESGTGPNQPQHF
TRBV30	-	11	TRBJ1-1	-	TGTGCCCAGCAGGAGAACACTGAAGCTTTCTTT	CAQQENTEAFF
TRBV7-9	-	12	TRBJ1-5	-	TGTGCCAGCAGCTTGACAGGTCAGCCCCAGCATTTT	CASSLTGQPQHF
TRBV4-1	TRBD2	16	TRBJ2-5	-	TGCGCCAGCAGCCAAGTCCTAGCGGGAGGCTATGAGACCCAGTACTTC	CASSQVLAGGYETQYF
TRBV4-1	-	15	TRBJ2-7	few	TGCGCCAGCAGCCAAGAAGGAGTGCTAGCCTACGAGCAGTACTTC	CASSQEGVLAYEQYF
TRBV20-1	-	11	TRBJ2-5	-	TGCAGTGCTAGGCGGAGTGAGACCCAGTACTTC	CSARRSETQYF
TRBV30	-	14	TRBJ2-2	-	TGTGCCTACCACCCCATCCGCAGATCCGGGGAGCTGTTTTTT	CAYHPIRRSGELFF
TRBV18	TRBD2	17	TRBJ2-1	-	TGTGCCAGCTCACCCACTAGCGGGCGACGCTCCTACAATGAGCAGTTCTTC	CASSPTSGRRSYNEQFF
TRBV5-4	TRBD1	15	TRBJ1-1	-	TGTGCCAGCAGCTTAACAGGGGGCGCGAACACTGAAGCTTTCTTT	CASSLTGGANTEAFF
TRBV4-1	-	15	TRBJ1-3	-	TGCGCCAGCAGCCAAAGAGGGATCTCTGGAAACACCATATATTTT	CASSQRGISGNTIYF
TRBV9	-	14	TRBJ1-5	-	TGTGCCAGCAGCGCCCTTCTTTTATATCAGCCCCAGCATTTT	CASSALLLYQPQHF
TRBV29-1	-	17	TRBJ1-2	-	TGCAGCGTGCGGCTAAAGACAAAAACAGGGTGGGACTATGGCTACACCTTC	CSVRLKTKTGWDYGYTF
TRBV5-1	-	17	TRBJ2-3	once	TGCGCCAGCAGCTTGGCCGTGGGATCACTAGGCACAGATACGCAGTATTTT	CASSLAVGSLGTDTQYF
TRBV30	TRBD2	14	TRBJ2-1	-	TGTGCCTGGACCCGGGGGGTTTTGTCGAATGAGCAGTTCTTC	CAWTRGVLSNEQFF
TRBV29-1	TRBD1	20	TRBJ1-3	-	TGCAGCGTCGGGATACAGGGGGCGGCTAAAGGGGGATTTTTTGGAAACACCATATATTTT	CSVGIQGAAKGGFFGNTIYF
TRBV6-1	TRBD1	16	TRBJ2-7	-	TGTGCCAGCAGTGACGAAGTGACAGGGAGCTCCTACGAGCAGTACTTC	CASSDEVTGSSYEQYF
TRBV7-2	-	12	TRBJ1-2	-	TGTGCCAGCGGTATCCGGAACTATGGCTACACCTTC	CASGIRNYGYTF
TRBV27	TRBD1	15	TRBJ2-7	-	TGTGCCAGCAGTTTGGTCCGGGACAGGGACTACGAGCAGTACTTC	CASSLVRDRDYEQYF
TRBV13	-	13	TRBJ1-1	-	TGTGCCAGCAGCTTATACGGGATCACTGAAGCTTTCTTT	CASSLYGITEAFF
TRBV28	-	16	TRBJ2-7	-	TGTGCCAGCAGCAGTAGGGGTAGCGGAATAGATTACGAGCAGTACTTC	CASSSRGSGIDYEQYF
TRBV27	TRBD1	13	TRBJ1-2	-	TGTGCCAGCAGGCCACAGGGGGCCTATGGCTACACCTTC	CASRPQGAYGYTF
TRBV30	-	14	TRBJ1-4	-	TGTGCCTGGAGTTCCGACAGTGAGAATGAAAAACTGTTTTTT	CAWSSDSENEKLFF
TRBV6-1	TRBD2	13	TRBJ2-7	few	TGTGCCACTACGCCCAGCGGGAGCGACGAGCAGTACTTC	CATTPSGSDEQYF
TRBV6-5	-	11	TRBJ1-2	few	TGTGCCAGCAGAAGCGGGGGTGGCTACACCTTC	CASRSGGGYTF
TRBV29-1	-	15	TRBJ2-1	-	TGCAGCGTTGAAAGTGCGGGAAGGGTTTACGGTGAGCAGTTCTTC	CSVESAGRVYGEQFF
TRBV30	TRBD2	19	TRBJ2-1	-	TGTGCCTGGGCGGGGGATAGCGGGAGGGTTCTAAGCTCCTACAATGAGCAGTTCTTC	CAWAGDSGRVLSSYNEQFF
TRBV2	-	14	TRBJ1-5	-	TGTGCCAGCAGGTTGGGGGGGGGCAATCAGCCCCAGCATTTT	CASRLGGGNQPQHF
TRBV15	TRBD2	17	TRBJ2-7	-	TGTGCCACCAGCAGAGATGGAGGTAGCGGGGCCCCCTACGAGCAGTACTTC	CATSRDGGSGAPYEQYF
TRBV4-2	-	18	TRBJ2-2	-	TGTGCCAGCAGCCCTCCAGGGGGACGGGAGGGCCAGTTGGGGGAGCTGTTTTTT	CASSPPGGREGQLGELFF
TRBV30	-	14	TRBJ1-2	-	TGTGCCAGGTCCCGGGGGGGACGTGCATCGGGCTACACCTTC	CARSRGGRASGYTF
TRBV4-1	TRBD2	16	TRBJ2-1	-	TGCGCCAGCAGCTCCCGGGGCGGGAGTTCCTACAATGAGCAGTTCTTC	CASSSRGGSSYNEQFF
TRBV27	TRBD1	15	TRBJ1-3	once	TGTGCCAGCAGCGGGGGACAGAACCCCGAAAACACCATATATTTT	CASSGGQNPENTIYF
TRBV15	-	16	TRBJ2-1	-	TGTGCCACCAGCAGAGATCCCAGGGCTCGGATCAATGAGCAGTTCTTC	CATSRDPRARINEQFF
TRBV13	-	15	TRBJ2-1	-	TGTGCCAGCAGCTCCCCGACAGATTTGTACAATGAGCAGTTCTTC	CASSSPTDLYNEQFF
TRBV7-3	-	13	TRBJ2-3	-	TGTGCCAGCAGCTTAAGCGGCACAGATACGCAGTATTTT	CASSLSGTDTQYF
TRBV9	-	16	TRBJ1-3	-	TGTGCCAGCAGTGCCCTGACAGGACTCTCTGGAAACACCATATATTTT	CASSALTGLSGNTIYF
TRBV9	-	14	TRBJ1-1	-	TGTGCCAGCAGCGTAGGCGGCAGGAACACTGAAGCTTTCTTT	CASSVGGRNTEAFF
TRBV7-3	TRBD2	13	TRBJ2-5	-	TGTGCCAGCAGCCCTGGGACTAAAGAGACCCAGTACTTC	CASSPGTKETQYF
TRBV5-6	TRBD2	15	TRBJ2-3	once	TGTGCCAGCAGCTTGGGGACTAGCGCGACAGATACGCAGTATTTT	CASSLGTSATDTQYF
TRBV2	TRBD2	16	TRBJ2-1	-	TGTGCCAGCAGTGTTTCGGGACTAGCGGGAGTGAATGAGCAGTTCTTC	CASSVSGLAGVNEQFF